This T cell receptor (beta chain) emerged from a study of T cells in tumors after PD-1 blockade. Overall study: Patients received pembrolizumab 200 mg every 3 weeks or cemiplimab 350 mg every 2 weeks. A subset received ongoing vismodegib 150 mg daily alongside anti-PD-1 therapy.

TCRdb's copy holds only in-frame clones and misses some; the assay was immunoSEQ multiplex PCR. In the table there are 20,000 to 25,000 clones, roughly 73% of which are singletons. The specimen comprised PBMCs, sampled before anti-PD-1 treatment. This clonotype originated in a human donor with basal cell carcinoma.

CDR3 in amino acids: CATSRDRVLGQGGTDTQYF. The CDR3 region has the DNA TGTGCCACCAGCAGAGATAGGGTTTTGGGACAGGGAGGCACAGATACGCAGTATTTT. The rearrangement uses TRBV15 and TRBJ2-3, with TRBD1 matching over 9 bases. Germline lookup yields CDR1 LNHNV and CDR2 YYDKDF (reference sequence). The V and J ends lost 0 bases and 1 base, in that order; junction bases with no gene match: 11. The CDR3 loop spans 19 amino acids.